The table lists the clone carrying this T cell receptor beta chain with a few counts. Its antigen is unknown. With 7 bases removed from V and 6 bases from J, the gap between germline ends came to 13 bases. This CDR3 has 13 amino acids. The germline gives CDR1 WSHSY, CDR2 SAAADI. TCRdb passed the reads through MiXCR, listing each CDR3 protein once. Of around 78,000 distinct CDR3 sequences detected, about 24% appear once; the ten largest clones hold approximately 51%. The source of the sample is a study of T cell repertoires in cytomegalovirus infection. Overall study: Recently identified HLA-C-restricted CMV epitopes were used, and well-studied HLA-B-restricted CMV epitopes were used as well. Evidence of both CMV infection and a matching HLA type came from public TCR beta signatures.

Overall study results and limits: The cumulative frequency of public TCR beta families distinguished individuals who carried CMV together with the relevant HLA. Ex vivo, HLA-C-restricted CMV-specific TCR beta clonotypes prevailed over the rest of the response.

Sequenced material: CD8+ T cells from cultured PBMCs, taken from culture after CMV antigen stimulation. This chain joins TRBV10-2 and TRBJ1-5, with unresolved D. This clonotype originated in a human donor in good health (CMV status not recorded). Some clones in this sample may be carry-over from other donors' samples. CDR3 loop: CASNQVWGQPQHF. For the CDR3, the DNA is TGCGCCAGCAACCAGGTTTGGGGTCAGCCCCAGCATTTT.